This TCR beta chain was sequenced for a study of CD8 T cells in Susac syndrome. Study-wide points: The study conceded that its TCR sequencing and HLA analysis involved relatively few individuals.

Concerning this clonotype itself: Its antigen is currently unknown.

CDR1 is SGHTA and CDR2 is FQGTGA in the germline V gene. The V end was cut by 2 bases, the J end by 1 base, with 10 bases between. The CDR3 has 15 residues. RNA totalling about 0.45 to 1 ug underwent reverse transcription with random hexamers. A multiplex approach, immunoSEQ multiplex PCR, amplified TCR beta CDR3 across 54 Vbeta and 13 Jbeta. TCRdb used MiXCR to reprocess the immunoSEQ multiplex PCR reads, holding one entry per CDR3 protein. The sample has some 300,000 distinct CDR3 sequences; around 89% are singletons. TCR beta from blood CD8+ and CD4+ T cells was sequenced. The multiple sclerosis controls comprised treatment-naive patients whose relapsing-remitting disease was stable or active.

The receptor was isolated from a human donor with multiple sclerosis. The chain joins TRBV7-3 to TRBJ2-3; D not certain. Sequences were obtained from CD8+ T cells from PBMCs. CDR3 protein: CASSLGWSRTDTQYF. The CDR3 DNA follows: TGTGCCAGCAGCTTAGGGTGGTCCCGCACAGATACGCAGTATTTT.